This T cell receptor beta chain was recorded in a study of shared clonotypes between healthy human individuals. Regarding the study as a whole: The sampled material consisted only of blood, and tissue repertoires are likely to differ.

CDR3 length equals 16 residues. The germline CDR1 and CDR2 sequences are SGHRS and YFSETQ. Trimming removed 3 bases at V and 3 bases at J, with 19 bases between. About this clone: Its antigen is undetermined.

This table comes from immunoSEQ multiplex PCR, and its TCRdb copy is limited to in-frame clones, with some not included. The sample consists of 550,000 to 800,000 clones, 90% of them appearing once. Sequencing was performed on memory CD8+ T cells from PBMCs. The subset was: CD45RO+ cells pooled with CCR7-negative TemRA cells. This rearrangement joins TRBV5-1 to TRBJ2-7; possibly TRBD2 for D (5 bases). The TCR comes from a man between 18 and 29 years old in good health. Some clones in this sample may be carry-over from other donors' samples. The CDR3 DNA follows: TGCGCCAGCAGCTGGAATACCCACCGGGATCTCTACGAGCAGTACTTC. Amino acids: CASSWNTHRDLYEQYF.